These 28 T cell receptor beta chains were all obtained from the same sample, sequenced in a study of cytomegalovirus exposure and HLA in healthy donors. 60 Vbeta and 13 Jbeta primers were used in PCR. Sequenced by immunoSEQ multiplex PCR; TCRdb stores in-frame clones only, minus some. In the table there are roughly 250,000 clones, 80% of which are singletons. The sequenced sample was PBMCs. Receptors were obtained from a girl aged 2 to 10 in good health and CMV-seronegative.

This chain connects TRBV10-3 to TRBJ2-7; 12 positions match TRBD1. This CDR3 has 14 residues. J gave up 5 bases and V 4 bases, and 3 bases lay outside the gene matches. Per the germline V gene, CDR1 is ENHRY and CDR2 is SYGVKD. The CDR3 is CAISGGQGADEQYF. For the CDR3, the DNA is TGTGCCATCAGTGGGGGACAGGGGGCTGACGAGCAGTACTTC.

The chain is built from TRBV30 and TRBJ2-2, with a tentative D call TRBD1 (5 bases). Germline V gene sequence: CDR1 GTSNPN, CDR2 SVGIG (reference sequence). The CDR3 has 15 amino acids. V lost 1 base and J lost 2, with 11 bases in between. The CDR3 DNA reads TGTGCCTGGAGTGAGTGGGGCGGTAACACCGGGGAGCTGTTTTTT. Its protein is CAWSEWGGNTGELFF.

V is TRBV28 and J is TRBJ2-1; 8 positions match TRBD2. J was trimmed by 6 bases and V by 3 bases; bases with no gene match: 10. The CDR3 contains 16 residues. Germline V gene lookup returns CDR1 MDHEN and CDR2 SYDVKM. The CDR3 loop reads CASSFGSTSVVNEQFF. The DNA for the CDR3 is TGTGCCAGCAGTTTTGGCTCGACTAGCGTTGTCAATGAGCAGTTCTTC. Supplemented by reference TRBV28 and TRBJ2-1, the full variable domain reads DVKVTQSSRYLVKRTGEKVFLECVQDMDHENMFWYRQDPGLGLRLIYFSYDVKMKEKGDIPEGYSVSREKKERFSLILESASTNQTSMYLCASSFGSTSVVNEQFFGPGTRLTVL.

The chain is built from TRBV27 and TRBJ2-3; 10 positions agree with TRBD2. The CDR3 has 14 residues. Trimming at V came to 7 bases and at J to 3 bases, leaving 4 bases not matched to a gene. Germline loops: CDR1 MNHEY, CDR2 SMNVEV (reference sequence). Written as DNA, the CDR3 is TGTGCCAGCACCCGGACTAGCGGAACAGATACGCAGTATTTT. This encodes CASTRTSGTDTQYF.

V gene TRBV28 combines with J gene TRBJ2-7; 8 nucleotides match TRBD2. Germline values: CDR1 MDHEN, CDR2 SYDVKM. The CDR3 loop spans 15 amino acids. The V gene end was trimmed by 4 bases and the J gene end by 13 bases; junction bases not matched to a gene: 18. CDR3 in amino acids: CASSSLRGTGREGYF. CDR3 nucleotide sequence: TGTGCCAGCAGTTCCCTAAGGGGGACGGGTCGGGAGGGCTACTTC.

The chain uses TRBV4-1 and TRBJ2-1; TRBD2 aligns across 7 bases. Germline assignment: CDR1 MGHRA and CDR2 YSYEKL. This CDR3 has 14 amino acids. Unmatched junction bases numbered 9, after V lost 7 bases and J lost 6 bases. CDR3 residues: CASTSGKGSNEQFF. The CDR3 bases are TGCGCCAGCACGAGCGGGAAAGGAAGCAATGAGCAGTTCTTC.

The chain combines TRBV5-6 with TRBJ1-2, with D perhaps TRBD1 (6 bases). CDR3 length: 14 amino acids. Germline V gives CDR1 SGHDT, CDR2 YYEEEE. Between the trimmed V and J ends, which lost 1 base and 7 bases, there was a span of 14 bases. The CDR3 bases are TGTGCCAGCAGCTTGATACAGGGTGCTTTTGGCTACACCTTC. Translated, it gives CASSLIQGAFGYTF. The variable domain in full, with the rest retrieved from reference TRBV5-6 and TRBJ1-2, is DAGVTQSPTHLIKTRGQQVTLRCSPKSGHDTVSWYQQALGQGPQFIFQYYEEEERQRGNFPDRFSGHQFPNYSSELNVNALLLGDSALYLCASSLIQGAFGYTFGSGTRLTVV.

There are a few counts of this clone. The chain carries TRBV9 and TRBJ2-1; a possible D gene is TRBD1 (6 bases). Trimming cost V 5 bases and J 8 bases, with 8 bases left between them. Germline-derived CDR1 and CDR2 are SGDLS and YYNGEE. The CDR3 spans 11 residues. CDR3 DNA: TGTGCCAGCAGTAAGGGGGATGAGCAGTTCTTC. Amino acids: CASSKGDEQFF.

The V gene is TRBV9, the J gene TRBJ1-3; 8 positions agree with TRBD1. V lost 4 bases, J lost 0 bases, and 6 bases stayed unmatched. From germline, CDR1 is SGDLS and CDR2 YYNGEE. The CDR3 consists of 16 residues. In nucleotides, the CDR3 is TGTGCCAGCAGCAGAGTTGACAGGGGCTCTGGAAACACCATATATTTT. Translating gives CASSRVDRGSGNTIYF. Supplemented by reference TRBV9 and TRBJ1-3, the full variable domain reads DSGVTQTPKHLITATGQRVTLRCSPRSGDLSVYWYQQSLDQGLQFLIQYYNGEERAKGNILERFSAQQFPDLHSELNLSSLELGDSALYFCASSRVDRGSGNTIYFGEGSWLTVV.

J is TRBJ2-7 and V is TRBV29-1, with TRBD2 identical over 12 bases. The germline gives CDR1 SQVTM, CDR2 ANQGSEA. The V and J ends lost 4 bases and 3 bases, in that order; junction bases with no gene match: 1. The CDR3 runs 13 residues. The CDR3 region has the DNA TGCAGCGTTGCGGGACTAGCGGGCTACGAGCAGTACTTC. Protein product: CSVAGLAGYEQYF.

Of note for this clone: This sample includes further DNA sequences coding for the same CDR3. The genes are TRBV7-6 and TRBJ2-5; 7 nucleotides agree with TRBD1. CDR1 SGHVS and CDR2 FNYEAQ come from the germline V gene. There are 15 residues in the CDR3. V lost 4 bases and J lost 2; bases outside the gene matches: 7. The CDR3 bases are TGTGCCAGCAGCTATACCCGGGACAGACAAGAGACCCAGTACTTC. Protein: CASSYTRDRQETQYF. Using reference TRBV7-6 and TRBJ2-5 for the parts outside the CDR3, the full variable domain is GAGVSQSPRYKVTKRGQDVALRCDPISGHVSLYWYRQALGQGPEFLTYFNYEAQQDKSGLPNDRFSAERPEGSISTLTIQRTEQRDSAMYRCASSYTRDRQETQYFGPGTRLLVL.

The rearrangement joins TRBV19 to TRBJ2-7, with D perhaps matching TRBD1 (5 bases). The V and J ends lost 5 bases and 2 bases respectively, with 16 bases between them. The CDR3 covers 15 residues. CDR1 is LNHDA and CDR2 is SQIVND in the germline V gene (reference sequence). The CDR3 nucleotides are TGTGCCAGTAGTCCCGCTGGGGCTTCAACCTACGAGCAGTACTTC. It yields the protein CASSPAGASTYEQYF.

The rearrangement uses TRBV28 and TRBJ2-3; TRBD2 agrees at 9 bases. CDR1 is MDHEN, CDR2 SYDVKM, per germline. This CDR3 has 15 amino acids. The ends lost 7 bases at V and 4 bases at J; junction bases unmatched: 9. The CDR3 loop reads CASKGSGRSSDTQYF. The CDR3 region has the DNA TGTGCCAGCAAGGGTAGCGGGAGATCCTCAGATACGCAGTATTTT.

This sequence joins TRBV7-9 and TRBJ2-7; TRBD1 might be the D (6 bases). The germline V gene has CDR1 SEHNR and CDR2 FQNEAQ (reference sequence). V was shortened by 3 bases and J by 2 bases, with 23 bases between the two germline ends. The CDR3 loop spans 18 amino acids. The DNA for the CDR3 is TGTGCCAGCAGCTTCCCGGTAGCCCCACCCAGGGGCGCCTACGAGCAGTACTTC. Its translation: CASSFPVAPPRGAYEQYF. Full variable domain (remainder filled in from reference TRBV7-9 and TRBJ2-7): DTGVSQNPRHKITKRGQNVTFRCDPISEHNRLYWYRQTLGQGPEFLTYFQNEAQLEKSRLLSDRFSAERPKGSFSTLEIQRTEQGDSAMYLCASSFPVAPPRGAYEQYFGPGTRLTVT.

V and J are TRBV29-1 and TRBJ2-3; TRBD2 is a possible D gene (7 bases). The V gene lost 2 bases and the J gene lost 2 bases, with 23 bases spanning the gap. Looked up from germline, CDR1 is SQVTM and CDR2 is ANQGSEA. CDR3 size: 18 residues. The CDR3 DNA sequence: TGCAGCGTTGAACCGGGGGGCCAGCAGGTCAAAGACACAGATACGCAGTATTTT. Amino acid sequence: CSVEPGGQQVKDTDTQYF.

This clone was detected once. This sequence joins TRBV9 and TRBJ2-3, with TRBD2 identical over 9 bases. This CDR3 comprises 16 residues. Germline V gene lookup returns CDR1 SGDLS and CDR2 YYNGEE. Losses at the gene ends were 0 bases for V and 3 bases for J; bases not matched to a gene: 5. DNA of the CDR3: TGTGCCAGCAGCGTAGAGGCGGGAGGGCCGACAGATACGCAGTATTTT. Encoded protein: CASSVEAGGPTDTQYF.

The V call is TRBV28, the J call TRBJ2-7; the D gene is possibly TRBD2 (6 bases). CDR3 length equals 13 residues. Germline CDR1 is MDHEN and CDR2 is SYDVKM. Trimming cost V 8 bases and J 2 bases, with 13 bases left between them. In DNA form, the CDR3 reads TGTGCCAGCGGAATAGAGCGGGCCTACGAGCAGTACTTC. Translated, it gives CASGIERAYEQYF.

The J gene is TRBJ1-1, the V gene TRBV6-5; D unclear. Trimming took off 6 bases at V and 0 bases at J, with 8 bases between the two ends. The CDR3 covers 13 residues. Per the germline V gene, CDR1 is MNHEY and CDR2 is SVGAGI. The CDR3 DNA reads TGTGCCAGCAGGGAGCCCCTGAACACTGAAGCTTTCTTT. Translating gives CASREPLNTEAFF.

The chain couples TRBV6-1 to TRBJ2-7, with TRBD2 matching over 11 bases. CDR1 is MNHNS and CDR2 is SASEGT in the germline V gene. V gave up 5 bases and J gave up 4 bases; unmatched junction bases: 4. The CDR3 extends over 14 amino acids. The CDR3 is CASSTTSGSYEQYF. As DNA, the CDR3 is TGTGCCAGCAGTACTACTAGCGGGAGTTACGAGCAGTACTTC.

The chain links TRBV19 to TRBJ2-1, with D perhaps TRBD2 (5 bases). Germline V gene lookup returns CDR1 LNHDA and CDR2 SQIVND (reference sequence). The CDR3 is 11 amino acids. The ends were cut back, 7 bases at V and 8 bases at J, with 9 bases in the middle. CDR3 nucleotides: TGTGCCAGTAAACTAGTCGATGAGCAGTTCTTC. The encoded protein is CASKLVDEQFF.

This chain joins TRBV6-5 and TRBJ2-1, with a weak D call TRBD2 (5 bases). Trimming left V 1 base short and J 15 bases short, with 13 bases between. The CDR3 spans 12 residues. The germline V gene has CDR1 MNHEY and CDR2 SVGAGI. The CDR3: CASSYLGGWWFF. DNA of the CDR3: TGTGCCAGCAGTTACTTAGGCGGGTGGTGGTTCTTC.

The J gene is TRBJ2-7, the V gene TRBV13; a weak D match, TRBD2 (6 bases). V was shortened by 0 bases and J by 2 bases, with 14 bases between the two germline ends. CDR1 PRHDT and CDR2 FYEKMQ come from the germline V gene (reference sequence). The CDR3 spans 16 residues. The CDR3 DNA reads TGTGCCAGCAGCTTAGGGTCTTGGCGGGAAGCCTACGAGCAGTACTTC. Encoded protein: CASSLGSWREAYEQYF.

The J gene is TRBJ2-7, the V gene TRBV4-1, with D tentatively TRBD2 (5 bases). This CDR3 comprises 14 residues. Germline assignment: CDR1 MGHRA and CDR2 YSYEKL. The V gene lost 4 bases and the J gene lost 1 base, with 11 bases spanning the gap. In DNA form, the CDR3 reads TGCGCCAGCAGCCCCACGACGGGATCCTACGAGCAGTACTTC. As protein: CASSPTTGSYEQYF.

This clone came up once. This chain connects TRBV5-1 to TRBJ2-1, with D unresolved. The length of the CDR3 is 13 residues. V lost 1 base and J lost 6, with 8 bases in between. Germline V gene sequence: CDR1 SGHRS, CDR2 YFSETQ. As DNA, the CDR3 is TGCGCCAGCAGCTTGAGCGTTGGCAATGAGCAGTTCTTC. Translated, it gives CASSLSVGNEQFF.

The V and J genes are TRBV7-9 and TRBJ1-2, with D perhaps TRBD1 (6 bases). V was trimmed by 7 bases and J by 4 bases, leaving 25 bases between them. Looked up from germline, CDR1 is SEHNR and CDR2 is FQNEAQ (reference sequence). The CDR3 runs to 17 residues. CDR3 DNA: TGTGCCAGCAAATCGGAAAGGGCAGGGGAATTTTTCTATGGCTACACCTTC. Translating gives CASKSERAGEFFYGYTF.

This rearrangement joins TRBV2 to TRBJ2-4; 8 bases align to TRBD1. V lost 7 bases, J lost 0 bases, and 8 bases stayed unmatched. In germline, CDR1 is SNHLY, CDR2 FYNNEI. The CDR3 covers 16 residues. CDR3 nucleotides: TGTGCCAGCACTCTCGCGGGACAGGTAGCCAAAAACATTCAGTACTTC. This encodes CASTLAGQVAKNIQYF.

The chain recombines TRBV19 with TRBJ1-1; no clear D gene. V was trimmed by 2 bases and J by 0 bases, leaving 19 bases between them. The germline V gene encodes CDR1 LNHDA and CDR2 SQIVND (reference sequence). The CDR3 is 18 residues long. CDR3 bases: TGTGCCAGTAGTATAATGGCGAAACGGGTGCTACTGAACACTGAAGCTTTCTTT. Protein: CASSIMAKRVLLNTEAFF.

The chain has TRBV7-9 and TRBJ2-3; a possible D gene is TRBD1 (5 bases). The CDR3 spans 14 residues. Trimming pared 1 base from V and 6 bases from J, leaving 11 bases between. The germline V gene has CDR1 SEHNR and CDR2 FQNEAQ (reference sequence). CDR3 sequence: CASSLGQLTDTQYF. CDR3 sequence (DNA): TGTGCCAGCAGCTTAGGACAGTTGACGGATACGCAGTATTTT.